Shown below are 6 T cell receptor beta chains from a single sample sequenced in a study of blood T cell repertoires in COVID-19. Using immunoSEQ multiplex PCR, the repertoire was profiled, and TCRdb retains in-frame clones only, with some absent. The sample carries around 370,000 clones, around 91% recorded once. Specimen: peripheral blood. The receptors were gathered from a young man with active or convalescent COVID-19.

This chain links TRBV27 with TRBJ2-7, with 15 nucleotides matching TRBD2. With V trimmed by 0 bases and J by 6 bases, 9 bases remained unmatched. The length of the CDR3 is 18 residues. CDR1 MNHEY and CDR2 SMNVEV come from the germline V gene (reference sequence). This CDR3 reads CASSLSARTSGRAGEQYF. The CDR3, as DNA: TGTGCCAGCAGTTTATCGGCTCGGACTAGCGGGAGGGCTGGCGAGCAGTACTTC.

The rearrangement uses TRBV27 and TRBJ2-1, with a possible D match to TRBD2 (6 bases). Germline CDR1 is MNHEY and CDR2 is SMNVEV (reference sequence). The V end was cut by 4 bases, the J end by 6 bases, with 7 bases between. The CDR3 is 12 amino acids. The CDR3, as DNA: TGTGCCAGCAGTTCCGGGGGCAATGAGCAGTTCTTC. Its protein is CASSSGGNEQFF.

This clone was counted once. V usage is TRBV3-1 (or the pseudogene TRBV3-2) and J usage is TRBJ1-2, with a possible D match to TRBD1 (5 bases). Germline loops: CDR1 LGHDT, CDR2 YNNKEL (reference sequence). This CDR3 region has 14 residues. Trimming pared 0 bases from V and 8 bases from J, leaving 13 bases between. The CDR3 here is CASSQDQGGSGYTF. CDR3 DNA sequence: TGTGCCAGCAGCCAAGATCAGGGCGGTTCGGGCTACACCTTC.

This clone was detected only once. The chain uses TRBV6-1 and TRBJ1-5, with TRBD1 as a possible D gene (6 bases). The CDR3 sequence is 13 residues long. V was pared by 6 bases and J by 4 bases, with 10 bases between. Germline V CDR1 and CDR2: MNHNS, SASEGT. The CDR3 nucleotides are TGTGCCAGCAGCGGACAGATTAATCAGCCCCAGCATTTT. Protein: CASSGQINQPQHF.

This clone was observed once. This CDR3 reads CASSLRQGPNGYTF. The CDR3, as DNA: TGTGCCAGCAGTTTAAGACAGGGCCCTAATGGCTACACCTTC. The V and J genes are TRBV6-5 and TRBJ1-2; 7 nucleotides agree with TRBD1. The germline CDR1 and CDR2 sequences are MNHEY and SVGAGI. The CDR3 extends over 14 amino acids. Trimming removed 4 bases from V and 6 bases from J; junction bases left unmatched: 8.

The CDR3 coding sequence is TGTGCCAGTACGAATGGGGGAGCGGGAGCTGACACAGATACGCAGTATTTT. Its protein product is CASTNGGAGADTDTQYF. V usage is TRBV19 and J usage is TRBJ2-3; 8 bases are a match to TRBD2. This CDR3 has 17 residues. V gave up 7 bases and J gave up 2 bases; unmatched junction bases: 14. Germline V gene data show CDR1 as LNHDA and CDR2 as SQIVND (reference sequence). Full variable domain (rest looked up from reference TRBV19 and TRBJ2-3): DGGITQSPKYLFRKEGQNVTLSCEQNLNHDAMYWYRQDPGQGLRLIYYSQIVNDFQKGDIAEGYSVSREKKESFPLTVTSAQKNPTAFYLCASTNGGAGADTDTQYFGPGTRLTVL.